Given below is one T cell receptor (beta chain) in context. This clone's antigen is unknown. No clone much larger than this one lies a single base away; base qualities are absent. The data belong to a study of spatial heterogeneity in lung cancer (dated by TCRdb to the late 2010s). Looking at the study overall: Samples were obtained from about 75 patients with early-stage, untreated non-small cell lung cancer from the lung TRACERx cohort. TCR repertoire features were related to nonsynonymous mutation counts determined by whole-exome sequencing of tumor tissue. Follow-up PBMC samples were sequenced whenever available, and the median time to follow-up was about 24 months after resection. TCR alpha and beta repertoires were quantitatively compared across multiple tumor regions, matched nontumor lung and blood in non-small cell lung cancer. Beta-chain transcripts were consistently detected in greater numbers than alpha-chain transcripts, which likely reflected higher beta-chain transcript abundance. In the raw uncorrected reads, each unique combination of TCR and UMI appeared on average more than ten times. At surgery, over 200 tumor regions, around 68 matched nontumor lung samples and 56 PBMC samples were TCR-sequenced for both alpha and beta chains. Study-level results and caveats: Ubiquitous expanded tumor TCRs were detected in blood more often at tumor resection than at routine follow-up. Confirming at a functional level the hypothesis that regional TCRs recognize regional mutations was considered to require additional single-cell paired TCR alpha and beta sequencing. Comparisons of baseline and follow-up blood repertoires included only 14 patients.

The protocol used for the library was 5' RACE. Sequencing took place on a NextSeq 500. To allow correction of PCR and sequencing errors, the TCR library protocol tagged every TCR cDNA molecule with a unique molecular identifier. The authors' analysis ran thus. Decombinator tools were used for TCR identification, UMI-based error correction and CDR3 extraction. Expanded TCRs were defined as those above a frequency of 2 per 1,000, corresponding to the top 1% of the tumor frequency distribution. Each repertoire was subsampled 100 times to 5,000 TCRs, after which Renyi diversity was computed with the R vegan package. CDR3 similarity networks were built from amino acid triplet string-kernel similarity, with CDR3s being connected when pairwise similarity was above 0.82. The public reads were quality trimmed at Q25 with fastp and then assembled into clones with MiXCR by TCRdb, keeping productive beta chains. Rows are combined by CDR3 protein, so each entry shows the most common genes and DNA. The V and J calls, along with clone size, are taken from TCRdb and not from the paper's own processing. The sample table holds some 110,000 distinct CDR3 sequences, of which less than 15% were seen once. 15% to 20% of the sample is in the top ten clones.

Sample time point, as interpreted from the label and publication: blood at routine non-recurrence follow-up after resection. Without any cell sorting, TCR sequencing was performed on whole RNA extracted either from tumor and nontumor lung tissue or from cryopreserved PBMC samples. Only patients with enough RNA available from two or more tumor regions were chosen for TCR sequencing. Clipping removes 4 bases from V and 3 bases from J, with 5 as the unmatched junction base count. CDR1 and CDR2, per the germline V gene, are SGHVS and FQNEAQ. There are 15 amino acids in the CDR3, from cysteine to phenylalanine inclusive. The CDR3 DNA has 45 bases and is translated from base 1.

This sample comprised PBMCs, obtained at follow-up. This receptor chain uses TRBV7-8 and TRBJ1-5; 8 central bases correspond to TRBD1. This TCR was recovered from a male donor with early-stage non-small cell lung cancer. The DNA is as follows: TGTGCCAGCAGCTGGGCCAGGGGGCACAATCAGCCCCAGCATTTT. This sequence encodes CASSWARGHNQPQHF.